Detailed here is one TCR beta chain. The specificity of this receptor is unknown. The record has no base qualities; no much larger clone is one base away. This specimen comes from a study of somatic mutations in cytotoxic T cells in rheumatoid arthritis (dated 2017 in TCRdb). With regard to the full study: Right after diagnosis and prior to the start of any treatment, about 30 ml EDTA of peripheral blood was drawn from patients. Some V beta antibody-stained T-cell populations were flow-sorted on a FACSAria II or Sony SH800 at nearly 100% purity, and sorted V beta1+ cells also underwent TCRB sequencing. Whether expanded CD8+ T-cell clones in untreated, newly diagnosed rheumatoid arthritis carry somatic mutations was the study question, and clonality was characterized with TCRB deep sequencing. A total of some 63 rheumatoid arthritis patients and approximately 21 healthy controls underwent TCRB deep sequencing. The median ages of the patient and control groups were essentially identical. What the authors observed across the whole study: Viral specificity could not be ruled out by absence from virus-specific databases, and the antigen targets of the expanded CD8+ clones remained unknown. Rheumatoid arthritis patients and age-matched healthy controls did not significantly differ in CD8+ T-cell clonality. The slight underrepresentation of TRBV07 in patients was not corrected for multiple comparisons. CD8+ clonality increased with age in patients (Spearman r ≈ 0.46) but not in healthy controls. Several identical CD8+ TCRB sequences were found in both blood and synovial fluid, and in about an eighth of the roughly 60 patients the largest CD8+ clone exceeded 20% of CD8+ cells.

The CDR3 spans 14 residues, from the cysteine through the phenylalanine. Only the CDR3 DNA stays, 42 bases, in frame from base 1. Here V drops 5 bases and J drops 7 bases, and the junction holds 7 bases not matched to any gene. The germline V gene yields SGHTA for CDR1 and FQGNSA for CDR2. On an AutoMACS, CD4+ and CD8+ cells were isolated via positive magnetic bead selection, and their purity was verified by flow cytometry. Initial screening for clonal expansions relied on flow cytometry with a TCR V beta antibody panel, after which sorted CD8+ fractions underwent TCRB deep sequencing for characterization. Peripheral blood mononuclear cells were obtained using density gradient separation with Ficoll-Paque PLUS. Nucleospin Tissue or Tissue XS kits were used to extract DNA from CD4-enriched, CD8-enriched or PBMC samples, and a Qubit 2.0 fluorometer was used for quantification. TCRB CDR3 sequencing used the immunoSEQ assay on genomic DNA. The paper's processing steps were these. When patient CD8+ clones exceeding 1% were checked against published virus-specific TCRB sequences, only a few matched. The analyses included only productive TCRB rearrangements. Clonality was calculated as a Shannon entropy-based productive clonality index, and a clone was defined by a unique TCRB CDR3 sequence. Repertoire overlap between two samples was calculated from the template counts of each clone relative to total templates per sample. V-gene usage measured by flow cytometry correlated with TCRB sequencing V-gene usage, with a Spearman r of roughly 0.55. TCRdb re-hosts the immuneACCESS table, in-frame sequences only. Its copies lack some clones; in the studies checked, an unresolved V gene accounts for under half of them, and the cause for the rest is not known. V and J calls and clone size are those listed in that table; D and trimming were worked out from the DNA. The sample table shows under 20,000 clones, and about 80% are seen once. The ten largest clones add up to approximately 5% of the sample.

The chain is encoded by TRBV7-2 joined to TRBJ1-5; TRBD1 lines up with 8 middle nucleotides. The TCR was taken from an adult with rheumatoid arthritis. The sequencing input was CD8+ T cells sorted from blood. The DNA is TGTGCCAGCAGCGGCGGACAGGGCGGGCAGCCCCAGCATTTT. This encodes CASSGGQGGQPQHF. The variable domain in full, with residues beyond the CDR3 obtained from the reference TRBV7-2 and TRBJ1-5 genes, is GAGVSQSPSNKVTEKGKDVELRCDPISGHTALYWYRQSLGQGLEFLIYFQGNSAPDKSGLPSDRFSAERTGGSVSTLTIQRTQQEDSAVYLCASSGGQGGQPQHFGDGTRLSIL.